This T cell receptor beta chain was retrieved from a study of sequential checkpoint blockade in melanoma (dated by TCRdb to the late 2010s). Context from the whole study: Patients were assigned by 1:1 randomization to either first-line nivolumab followed by ipilimumab (arm A) or ipilimumab followed by nivolumab (arm B). Maintenance nivolumab came after each of the two trial sequences. The investigation overall reported the following: The response-prediction model combining TCR metrics and mutation burden needs validation in larger, independent patient cohorts.

At the junction V is shortened by 5 bases and J by 3 bases, with 11 bases in between. The CDR3 runs 13 amino acids, cysteine and phenylalanine included. CDR3 DNA is the only sequence kept; it has 39 bases, read in frame from the first base. In the germline V gene, CDR1 corresponds to SGHAT and CDR2 to FQNNGV. The label giving this sample's treatment or condition can be read as: randomized to nivolumab then ipilimumab (arm A) or the reverse (arm B). No trial patient had received prior DNA-damaging chemotherapy. Thawed PBMCs were sorted on a FACS Aria II flow cytometer to isolate live CD3+CD8+ cells negative for CD19 and CD56. CheckMate 064, a randomized, open-label phase II trial of sequential checkpoint blockade, was the source of the samples, all of which came from patients with melanoma. Peripheral blood mononuclear cells were collected by leukapheresis, purified using Ficoll-Paque, and frozen in human serum containing roughly 10% DMSO. Immediately after sorting, the purity of sorted blood CD3+CD8+ cells was verified to be >95%, after which DNA was extracted.

Remarks on this clone: The antigen it binds to is not known. No base qualities exist here, and no much larger clone lies one base off it.

The immunoSEQ Assay was used to immunosequence TCRbeta CDR3 regions from genomic DNA. Before high-throughput sequencing, the genomic DNA was amplified using bias-controlled multiplex PCR. Regarding the original processing steps: To quantify the absolute abundance of each unique TCRbeta CDR3 region, the sequences were collapsed and filtered. Clonality was defined as 1 minus Pielou's evenness and was calculated using productive rearrangements only. A previously published method was used to identify clones whose frequencies were significantly greater in on-treatment samples than in baseline samples. In TCRdb, the immuneACCESS table is reduced to in-frame sequences with V and J assigned. These tables do not hold every clone; where another copy was compared, an unresolved V gene accounts for under half, and the others remain unexplained. Clonal size and the V and J genes are those of that table, whereas D and trimming came from the DNA. This sample gives 15,000 to 20,000 clones in total; roughly 71% of them show up just once. The ten largest clonotypes hold about 10% of the sample.

The clonotype originates from a human donor with melanoma. The starting material was CD8+ T cells sorted from blood (inferred from file names), obtained from a patient given nivolumab and ipilimumab in sequence. The receptor chain draws on TRBV11-2 and TRBJ2-7; D gene: possibly TRBD1, on 5 matching bases. The DNA reads TGTGCCAGCAGCAAACAGGTTGGCTACGAGCAGTACTTC. The translation is CASSKQVGYEQYF.